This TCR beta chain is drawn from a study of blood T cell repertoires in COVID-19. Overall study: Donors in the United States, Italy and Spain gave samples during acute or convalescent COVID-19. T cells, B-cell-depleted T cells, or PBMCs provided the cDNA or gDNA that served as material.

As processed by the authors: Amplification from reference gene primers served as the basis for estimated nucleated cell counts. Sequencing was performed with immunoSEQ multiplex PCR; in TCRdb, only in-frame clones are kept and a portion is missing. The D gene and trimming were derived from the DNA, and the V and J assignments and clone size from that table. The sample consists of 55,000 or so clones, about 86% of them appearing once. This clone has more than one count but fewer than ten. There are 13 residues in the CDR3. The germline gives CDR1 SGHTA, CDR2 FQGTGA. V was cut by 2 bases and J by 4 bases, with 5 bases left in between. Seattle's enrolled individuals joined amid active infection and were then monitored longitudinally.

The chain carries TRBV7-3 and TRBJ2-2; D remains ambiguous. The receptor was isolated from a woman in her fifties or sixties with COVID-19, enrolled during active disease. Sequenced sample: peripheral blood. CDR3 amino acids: CASSLSVTGELFF. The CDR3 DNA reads TGTGCCAGCAGCTTATCTGTCACCGGGGAGCTGTTTTTT.